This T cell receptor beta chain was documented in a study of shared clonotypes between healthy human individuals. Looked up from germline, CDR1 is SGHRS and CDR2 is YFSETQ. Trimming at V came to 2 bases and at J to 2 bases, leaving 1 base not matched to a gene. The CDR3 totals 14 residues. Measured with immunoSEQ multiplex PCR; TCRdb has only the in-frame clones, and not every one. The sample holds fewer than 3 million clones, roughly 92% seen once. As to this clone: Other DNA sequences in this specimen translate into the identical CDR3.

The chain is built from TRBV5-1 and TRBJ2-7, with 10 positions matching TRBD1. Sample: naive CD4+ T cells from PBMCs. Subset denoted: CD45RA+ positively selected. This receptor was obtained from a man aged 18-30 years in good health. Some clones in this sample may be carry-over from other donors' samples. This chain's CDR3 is CASSLGQGAYEQYF. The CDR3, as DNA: TGCGCCAGCAGCTTAGGACAGGGGGCCTACGAGCAGTACTTC.